The rows below give T cell receptor beta chains drawn from one sample of a study of cytomegalovirus exposure and HLA in healthy donors. TCRdb keeps only in-frame clones here, not all; method: immunoSEQ multiplex PCR. The table records about 71,000 clones, 85% to 95% of them present only once. Sequencing was performed on PBMCs. Receptor source: a woman aged 18-30 years in good health and CMV-seronegative. Each CDR3 is given with its conserved first and last residue. D genes are given only for firm matches. A row's size may be missing; if present it is once, few, many or a size class.

TRBV5-1	-	15	TRBD2	TRBJ2-3	TGCGCCAGCGCTAGCGGGGCATCTAGCACAGATACGCAGTATTTT	CASASGASSTDTQYF
TRBV7-8	-	16	-	TRBJ2-5	TGTGCCAGCAGCTTAGTGATCGGACAGCAACAAGAGACCCAGTACTTC	CASSLVIGQQQETQYF
TRBV4-3	-	15	-	TRBJ2-5	TGCGCCAGCAGCCAAGATGTGAGTTTGTTGGAGACCCAGTACTTC	CASSQDVSLLETQYF
TRBV4-1	-	18	TRBD1	TRBJ2-5	TGCGCCAGCAGCCAACTCTTCCCAGGGACAGGGGGCAAAGAGACCCAGTACTTC	CASSQLFPGTGGKETQYF
TRBV9	-	17	-	TRBJ2-1	TGTGCCAGCAGCGGACGCCGACGGGACTCCTACTCCAATGAGCAGTTCTTC	CASSGRRRDSYSNEQFF
TRBV4-2	-	16	TRBD2	TRBJ2-1	TGTGCCAGCAGCCCAACAATCACTAGCGGGAGTAATGAGCAGTTCTTC	CASSPTITSGSNEQFF
TRBV6-6	-	14	TRBD1	TRBJ2-7	TGTGCCAGCAGTTACCGTGGACAGGGGTACGAGCAGTACTTC	CASSYRGQGYEQYF
TRBV5-6	-	16	TRBD2	TRBJ2-5	TGTGCCAGCAGCACGCCTAGCGGGAGGGCACGAGAGACCCAGTACTTC	CASSTPSGRARETQYF
TRBV10-3	-	12	-	TRBJ1-2	TGTGCCAGTACAGGGAGTAACTATGGCTACACCTTC	CASTGSNYGYTF
TRBV25-1	-	14	-	TRBJ1-3	TGTGCCAGCAGTGAACCGACAGCCGGAAACACCATATATTTT	CASSEPTAGNTIYF
TRBV6-1	-	14	-	TRBJ2-3	TGTGCCAGCAGTGTATCCGGGGGAGAAGATACGCAGTATTTT	CASSVSGGEDTQYF
TRBV2	-	14	-	TRBJ2-7	TGTGCCAGCAGTGAACAACGGGTTACCTACGAGCAGTACTTC	CASSEQRVTYEQYF
TRBV6-4	-	14	-	TRBJ2-1	TGTGCCAGCAGTGCGGCTAGCGAGGACAATGAGCAGTTCTTC	CASSAASEDNEQFF
TRBV29-1	-	14	TRBD1	TRBJ1-4	TGCAGCGCAGCGACAGGGGGGGTTAATGAAAAACTGTTTTTT	CSAATGGVNEKLFF
TRBV5-4	-	15	TRBD2	TRBJ2-7	TGTGCCAGCAGCTCTGGACTAGCGGGAGCGGGGGAGCAGTACTTC	CASSSGLAGAGEQYF
TRBV15	-	16	-	TRBJ1-2	TGTGCCACCAGCAGAGATAGGCTAGGGGGGGCAGGAGGCTACACCTTC	CATSRDRLGGAGGYTF
TRBV29-1	-	12	TRBD2	TRBJ2-7	TGCAGCGTTGCCCGGGAGGGCTACGAGCAGTACTTC	CSVAREGYEQYF
TRBV25-1	-	15	-	TRBJ1-4	TGTGCCAGCAGTGGGGTGGGCGCAACTAATGAAAAACTGTTTTTT	CASSGVGATNEKLFF
TRBV5-5	-	16	TRBD1	TRBJ1-4	TGTGCCAGCAGCGTAAGGTCAGGGGGCTTGGATGAAAAACTGTTTTTT	CASSVRSGGLDEKLFF
TRBV21-1	-	17	-	TRBJ1-6	TGTGCCAGCAAGATAGGACAGGTGAGCTCCTATAATTCACCCCTCCACTTT	CASKIGQVSSYNSPLHF
TRBV25-1	few	13	TRBD1	TRBJ2-2	TGTGCCAGCCGGACAGGGGATATCGGGGAGCTGTTTTTT	CASRTGDIGELFF
TRBV28	-	16	-	TRBJ2-3	TGTGCCAGCACCCTTGAAGGGGGTCACCGCACAGATACGCAGTATTTT	CASTLEGGHRTDTQYF
TRBV28	-	16	TRBD1	TRBJ1-2	TGTGCCAGCAGTTTAACGGGACAGGTCCTCTGGAATGGCTACACCTTC	CASSLTGQVLWNGYTF
TRBV7-9	-	13	-	TRBJ2-7	TGTGCCAGCAGTTGGGACAAGACGAAGCGGCAGTACTTC	CASSWDKTKRQYF
TRBV19	-	14	-	TRBJ2-5	TGTGCCAGTAGTACCCCTGGGAGCCCCCAGGCCCAGTACTTC	CASSTPGSPQAQYF
TRBV6-1	once	15	-	TRBJ2-3	TGTGCCAGCAGTGAAGCGCACGGGAAGACAGATACGCAGTATTTT	CASSEAHGKTDTQYF
TRBV4-1	-	13	TRBD1	TRBJ1-1	TGCGCCAGCAGCCAACTGGACAGGGCACGAGCTTTCTTT	CASSQLDRARAFF
TRBV7-9	-	17	TRBD2	TRBJ2-5	TGTGCCAGCAGCTTAGCCCTAGCTAGCGGGACGTTGGAGACCCAGTACTTC	CASSLALASGTLETQYF
TRBV5-1	-	15	TRBD1	TRBJ1-2	TGCGCCAGCAGCGTTAACCCAGGGGGCGCGGATGGCTACACCTTC	CASSVNPGGADGYTF
TRBV30	-	15	-	TRBJ1-1	TGTGCCTGGAGTGTGGGCAGGGTGGTGGGCACTGAAGCTTTCTTT	CAWSVGRVVGTEAFF
TRBV6-5	-	15	-	TRBJ2-7	TGTGCCAGCAGTTACTCGACCCGGGGAACCTACGAGCAGTACTTC	CASSYSTRGTYEQYF
TRBV4-3	-	14	-	TRBJ1-5	TGCGCCAGCAGCCAAGAACGGCAGGGGATGCCCCAGCATTTT	CASSQERQGMPQHF
TRBV11-2	-	15	-	TRBJ1-2	TGTGCCAGCAGCTTTAAAGGGGGGGTGGACTATGGCTACACCTTC	CASSFKGGVDYGYTF
TRBV19	-	14	-	TRBJ1-2	TGTGCCAGTAACACGGACATCTTTAACTATGGCTACACCTTC	CASNTDIFNYGYTF
TRBV25-1	-	13	-	TRBJ2-1	TGTGCCAGCAGGGGGACAACCTACAATGAGCAGTTCTTC	CASRGTTYNEQFF
TRBV7-2	-	16	TRBD2	TRBJ2-7	TGTGCCAGCAGCTTAGCGAGGCTAGCGGGGGCCTACGAGCAGTACTTC	CASSLARLAGAYEQYF
TRBV6-5	few	14	TRBD1	TRBJ1-4	TGTGCCAGCAGTCCACGACAGGGATCTGAAAAACTGTTTTTT	CASSPRQGSEKLFF
TRBV9	-	15	-	TRBJ1-3	TGTGCCAGCAGCATAAAAACAGGGCCTGGAAACACCATATATTTT	CASSIKTGPGNTIYF
TRBV11-3	-	16	TRBD2	TRBJ2-3	TGTGCCAGCAGCCCCCCGACTAGCGGGAGGGGAGATACGCAGTATTTT	CASSPPTSGRGDTQYF
TRBV5-4	-	16	TRBD2	TRBJ2-7	TGTGCCAGCAGCATTCCTAGCGGGGGGCGCTCCTACGAGCAGTACTTC	CASSIPSGGRSYEQYF
TRBV7-9	once	14	-	TRBJ2-5	TGTGCCAGCAGAGAGGCGACAGGATTGGAGACCCAGTACTTC	CASREATGLETQYF
TRBV4-2	once	18	TRBD1	TRBJ2-7	TGTGCCAGCAGCCAAGACCCCCCTTTGACAGGGCATTCCTACGAGCAGTACTTC	CASSQDPPLTGHSYEQYF
TRBV19	-	13	-	TRBJ2-1	TGTGCCAGTAGTATTTGGTCAGGGAATGAGCAGTTCTTC	CASSIWSGNEQFF
TRBV29-1	-	15	TRBD1	TRBJ2-5	TGCAGCGTTGAATCCCCTGAGGGGGCCCAAGAGACCCAGTACTTC	CSVESPEGAQETQYF